This T cell receptor beta chain is from a study of post-analysis software for immune sequencing data. Study summary: Clinical courses comprised relapsing-remitting, secondary progressive and progressive-relapsing multiple sclerosis.

The CDR3 spans 13 residues. In germline, CDR1 is DFQATT, CDR2 SNEGSKA (reference sequence). The V end was cut by 0 bases, the J end by 4 bases, with 9 bases between. Presence of unique molecular identifiers characterized the TCR beta cDNA libraries. Each CDR3 protein is one row after TCRdb ran MiXCR on the PCR reads. This sample has a few hundred thousand distinct CDR3 sequences, with less than 40% found just once. Findings of the study overall: Patients had higher frequencies than controls of about five TRBV segments, including TRBV5-6, TRBV5-1 and TRBV20-1.

Only a few counts were recorded for this clonotype. Its antigen is not known. The clonotype was recovered from a girl younger than 18 with multiple sclerosis. The sample comprised blood. The chain combines TRBV20-1 with TRBJ1-2, with D uncertain. CDR3 loop: CSAREEGGYGYTF. The DNA of the CDR3 is TGCAGTGCTAGAGAAGAGGGTGGCTATGGCTACACCTTC.